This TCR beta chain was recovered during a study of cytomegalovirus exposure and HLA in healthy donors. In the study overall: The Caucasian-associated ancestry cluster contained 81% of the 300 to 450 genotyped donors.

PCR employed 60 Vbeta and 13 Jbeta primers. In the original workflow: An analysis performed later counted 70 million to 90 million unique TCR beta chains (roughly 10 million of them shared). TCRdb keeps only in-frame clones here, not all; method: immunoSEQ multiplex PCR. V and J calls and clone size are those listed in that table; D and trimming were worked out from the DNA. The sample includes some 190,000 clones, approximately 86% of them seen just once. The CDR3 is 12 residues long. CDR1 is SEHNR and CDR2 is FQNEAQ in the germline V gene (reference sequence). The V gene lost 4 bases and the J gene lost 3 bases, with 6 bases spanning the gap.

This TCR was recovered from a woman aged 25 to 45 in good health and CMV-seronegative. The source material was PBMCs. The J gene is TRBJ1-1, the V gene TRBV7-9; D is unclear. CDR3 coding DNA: TGTGCCAGCAGCTCTCTCGACACTGAAGCTTTCTTT. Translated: CASSSLDTEAFF.